These 15 T cell receptor beta chains originate from one sample sequenced in a study of T-cell reconstitution after alpha-beta-depleted transplantation in children. Unique molecular identifiers were incorporated during preparation of the TCRbeta library. One entry per CDR3 protein results from TCRdb running MiXCR on the PCR reads. The table shows around 960,000 distinct CDR3 sequences, with about 29% occurring only once. The sample was PBMCs, mostly from graft donor cells, taken 360 days after TCRalphabeta/CD19-depleted stem cell transplant. Receptors were obtained from a boy younger than two who had a stem cell transplant for SCID, so the T cells may come from the graft donor.

The sample holds a few counts of this clonotype. The rearrangement uses TRBV6-1 and TRBJ2-2; D gene ambiguous. The CDR3 is 14 residues long. The V and J ends lost 6 bases and 4 bases respectively, with 12 bases between them. Per the germline V gene, CDR1 is MNHNS and CDR2 is SASEGT. CDR3: CASRGIIITGELFF. The CDR3 coding sequence is TGTGCCAGCAGGGGCATCATTATCACCGGGGAGCTGTTTTTT.

This rearrangement joins TRBV28 to TRBJ1-3; TRBD1 agrees at 8 bases. V gave up 0 bases and J gave up 0 bases; unmatched junction bases: 4. The germline gives CDR1 MDHEN, CDR2 SYDVKM. The CDR3 runs 17 residues. The CDR3, as DNA: TGTGCCAGCAGTTTATGGGGACAGGAATACTCTGGAAACACCATATATTTT. Amino acid sequence: CASSLWGQEYSGNTIYF.

This clonotype was observed a handful of times. The gene calls are TRBV20-1 and TRBJ2-1, with 8 bases identical to TRBD2. The CDR3 loop spans 16 amino acids. Trimming took 3 bases from V and 5 from J; bases not matched to a gene: 12. The germline gives CDR1 DFQATT, CDR2 SNEGSKA (reference sequence). CDR3 sequence (DNA): TGCAGTGCTAGCGCCTGGGCTAGCGGGTCTAACAATGAGCAGTTCTTC. Translating gives CSASAWASGSNNEQFF.

To note about this clonotype: The junction departs from germline at one end; a sequencing error may be responsible. J is TRBJ2-5 and V is TRBV29-1; 7 nucleotides line up with TRBD1. The CDR3 consists of 14 residues. In germline, CDR1 is SQVTM, CDR2 ANQGSEA. This chain's CDR3 is CSVEALTGQEAQYF. CDR3 DNA sequence: TGCAGCGTTGAAGCCCTGACAGGGCAAGAGGCCCAGTACTTC.

This clonotype has more than one count but fewer than ten. The rearrangement links TRBV7-9 to TRBJ2-5, with D perhaps matching TRBD1 or TRBD2 (6 bases each). Germline CDR1 is SEHNR and CDR2 is FQNEAQ (reference sequence). The V gene lost 5 bases and the J gene lost 5 bases, with 15 bases spanning the gap. The CDR3 spans 14 residues. CDR3 amino acids: CASSPPGARETQYF. Here the CDR3 DNA reads TGTGCCAGCAGCCCCCCGGGGGCTAGGGAGACCCAGTACTTC.

This clonotype appeared a few times. The J gene is TRBJ2-7, the V gene TRBV5-6; no firm D call. The V end lost 1 base, the J end lost 0 bases, and 8 bases lay between the germline ends. CDR1 SGHDT and CDR2 YYEEEE come from the germline V gene. This CDR3 has 14 amino acids. CDR3 protein: CASSLQVFSYEQYF. CDR3 nucleotide sequence: TGTGCCAGCAGCTTGCAGGTTTTCTCCTACGAGCAGTACTTC.

The V and J genes are TRBV5-1 and TRBJ2-7; D assignment may be TRBD1 or TRBD2 (5 bases each). The V and J ends lost 5 bases and 3 bases respectively, with 12 bases between them. CDR3 length equals 13 residues. Germline loops: CDR1 SGHRS, CDR2 YFSETQ. CDR3: CASRPRGGYEQYF. In nucleotides, the CDR3 is TGCGCCAGCAGGCCGAGGGGCGGCTACGAGCAGTACTTC.

A few counts support this clonotype. The chain recombines TRBV28 with TRBJ1-2; tentatively, D is TRBD1 (5 bases). CDR1 and CDR2 (germline): MDHEN, SYDVKM. Trimming took off 5 bases at V and 6 bases at J, with 13 bases between the two ends. CDR3 length: 13 residues. The CDR3, as DNA: TGTGCCAGCAGTCCGGGAGGGACGAATGGCTACACCTTC. This encodes CASSPGGTNGYTF.

The chain combines TRBV7-8 with TRBJ1-5, with D tentatively TRBD1 (6 bases). The CDR3 extends over 16 amino acids. Germline values: CDR1 SGHVS, CDR2 FQNEAQ. V was shortened by 3 bases and J by 3 bases, with 15 bases between the two germline ends. In DNA form, the CDR3 reads TGTGCCAGCAGCTTGTCTAACAGGGCATTCAATCAGCCCCAGCATTTT. Residues: CASSLSNRAFNQPQHF.

In this sample, this clonotype turned up many times. This sequence joins TRBV24-1 and TRBJ2-1; D tentatively reads TRBD1 or TRBD2 (6 bases each). The CDR3 is 17 amino acids. Germline lookup yields CDR1 KGHDR and CDR2 SFDVKD. With 2 bases removed from V and 0 bases from J, the gap between germline ends came to 13 bases. CDR3 nucleotides: TGTGCCACCAGTGATTGGGGGGCCTCTAGCTCCTACAATGAGCAGTTCTTC. Protein product: CATSDWGASSSYNEQFF.

The chain links TRBV11-2 to TRBJ2-2; TRBD2 aligns across 8 bases. The J segment lost 0 bases and the V segment lost 4 bases, leaving 16 bases of the junction unmatched. The CDR3 runs 20 residues. Germline V gene lookup returns CDR1 SGHAT and CDR2 FQNNGV. The CDR3 sequence is CASSWDWAGGPLPNTGELFF. The CDR3 DNA reads TGTGCCAGCAGCTGGGACTGGGCGGGGGGCCCTCTACCGAACACCGGGGAGCTGTTTTTT.

This clonotype appeared a few times. V gene TRBV5-1 combines with J gene TRBJ2-3; 8 nucleotides agree with TRBD2. V was clipped by 5 bases and J by 2 bases; unmatched bases: 1. CDR1 and CDR2 from the germline V gene are SGHRS and YFSETQ. The CDR3 contains 13 residues. The CDR3 sequence: CASRLAVTDTQYF. The CDR3 DNA reads TGCGCCAGCAGACTAGCGGTCACAGATACGCAGTATTTT.

This clonotype showed up just a few times. The V and J genes are TRBV4-1 and TRBJ1-5, with D possibly being TRBD1 (6 bases). The CDR3 consists of 16 residues. Germline loops: CDR1 MGHRA, CDR2 YSYEKL. V lost 2 bases, J lost 4 bases, and 15 bases lay in between. The CDR3: CASSQPGQRGNQPQHF. In DNA form, the CDR3 reads TGCGCCAGCAGCCAACCCGGACAGAGAGGGAATCAGCCCCAGCATTTT.

The rearrangement joins TRBV12-3 or TRBV12-4 to TRBJ1-2, with D possibly TRBD1 on 6 matching bases. V gave up 6 bases and J gave up 0 bases, with 11 bases separating them. The CDR3 has 14 amino acids. The chain's CDR3 is CASRGTPTNYGYTF. The CDR3 nucleotides read TGTGCCAGCAGAGGGACACCTACTAACTATGGCTACACCTTC.

This clonotype was seen many times. The chain carries TRBV29-1 and TRBJ2-3; D is possibly TRBD2 (7 bases). Per the germline V gene, CDR1 is SQVTM and CDR2 is ANQGSEA. The CDR3 has 13 amino acids. V dropped 7 bases and J dropped 2 bases, with 13 bases sitting between them. The CDR3 bases are TGCAGCGCCGGAGGGGGGGTCACAGATACGCAGTATTTT. Protein: CSAGGGVTDTQYF.